Listed here are 22 T cell receptor beta chains from one sample, sequenced in a study of T cell responses to AZD1222 COVID-19 vaccine listed by TCRdb under 2021. Receptor amplification or capture employed the immunoSEQ multiplex PCR assay. Held by TCRdb, this immuneACCESS table contains in-frame sequences only and omits some clones. Under half of the omission traces to an unresolved V gene where checked; the cause of the rest is unknown. Across this sample there are fewer than 120,000 clones, with over 75% seen only once. The ten biggest clones cover about 4.5% of the sample. What the time point label conveys for this sample: baseline before first vaccination. This specimen consisted of peripheral blood, obtained on day 0 of AZD1222 vaccination. These receptors were obtained from an adult in good health.

V gene TRBV7-9 combines with J gene TRBJ2-6; 9 bases are a match to TRBD1. V gave up 4 bases and J gave up 0 bases; unmatched junction bases: 10. Germline V lookup: CDR1 SEHNR, CDR2 FQNEAQ (reference sequence). CDR3 length: 19 amino acids. CDR3 in amino acids: CASSSHLTGGGSGANVLTF. The CDR3 nucleotides are TGTGCCAGCAGCTCCCACCTGACAGGGGGGGGCTCTGGGGCCAACGTCCTGACTTTC.

The chain is built from TRBV5-4 and TRBJ2-1, with a possible D match to TRBD1 (5 bases). Trimming shortened V by 1 base and J by 6 bases, and 17 bases separated the two germline ends. This CDR3 spans 16 amino acids. CDR1 is SGHNT and CDR2 is YYREEE in the germline V gene (reference sequence). The CDR3 region is CASSLRGNRLLNEQFF. CDR3 in DNA: TGTGCCAGCAGCTTGAGAGGTAACAGGTTGCTCAATGAGCAGTTCTTC. The variable domain in full, completed from reference TRBV5-4 and TRBJ2-1, reads ETGVTQSPTHLIKTRGQQVTLRCSSQSGHNTVSWYQQALGQGPQFIFQYYREEENGRGNFPPRFSGLQFPNYSSELNVNALELDDSALYLCASSLRGNRLLNEQFFGPGTRLTVL.

The CDR3 coding sequence is TGTGCCAGCAGCGGACTAAAGGGAAACACCATATATTTT. Translation: CASSGLKGNTIYF. V usage is TRBV12-3 or TRBV12-4 and J usage is TRBJ1-3; D uncertain. Trimming cost V 6 bases and J 4 bases, with 10 bases left between them. CDR3 length: 13 residues.

The chain uses TRBV19 and TRBJ2-1; D is perhaps TRBD2 (5 bases). V shed 3 bases and J shed 3 bases, with 6 bases lying between them. This CDR3 comprises 13 residues. Germline CDR1 LNHDA, CDR2 SQIVND (reference sequence). The CDR3: CASSIGGYNEQFF. The CDR3 bases are TGTGCCAGTAGTATTGGAGGCTACAATGAGCAGTTCTTC.

The chain is built from TRBV27 and TRBJ1-5; D gene ambiguous. Trimming cost V 0 bases and J 4 bases, with 4 bases left between them. CDR1 is MNHEY and CDR2 is SMNVEV in the germline V gene (reference sequence). The CDR3 covers 13 residues. CDR3 in DNA: TGTGCCAGCAGTTTATCGGTTAATCAGCCCCAGCATTTT. It encodes CASSLSVNQPQHF.

The chain couples TRBV7-2 to TRBJ2-2; possible D gene TRBD2, 5 bases. Between the trimmed V and J ends, which lost 4 bases and 4 bases, there was a span of 10 bases. This CDR3 is 14 amino acids long. Germline values: CDR1 SGHTA, CDR2 FQGNSA. The CDR3 DNA sequence: TGTGCCAGCAGCTATTCACGGGGCACCGGGGAGCTGTTTTTT. Translating gives CASSYSRGTGELFF. Using reference TRBV7-2 and TRBJ2-2 for the parts outside the CDR3, the full variable domain is GAGVSQSPSNKVTEKGKDVELRCDPISGHTALYWYRQSLGQGLEFLIYFQGNSAPDKSGLPSDRFSAERTGGSVSTLTIQRTQQEDSAVYLCASSYSRGTGELFFGEGSRLTVL.

This rearrangement joins TRBV28 to TRBJ2-2, with TRBD2 as a possible D gene (6 bases). The V end lost 3 bases, the J end lost 0 bases, and 8 bases lay between the germline ends. The CDR3 has 15 residues. Germline assignment: CDR1 MDHEN and CDR2 SYDVKM. The CDR3 DNA reads TGTGCCAGCAGTTTCGGGGGTACGAACACCGGGGAGCTGTTTTTT. Translating gives CASSFGGTNTGELFF.

The gene calls are TRBV3-1 (or the pseudogene TRBV3-2) and TRBJ1-1, with D unclear. CDR3 length: 13 amino acids. Trimming pared 3 bases from V and 4 bases from J, leaving 9 bases between. Germline V gene data show CDR1 as LGHDT and CDR2 as YNNKEL (reference sequence). The CDR3 coding sequence is TGTGCCAGCAGCCAGAACCGGATCACTGAAGCTTTCTTT. This sequence encodes CASSQNRITEAFF.

The chain employs TRBV5-5 and TRBJ2-3; no firm D call. Trimming stripped 0 bases from V and 4 bases from J, with 12 bases between. The CDR3 contains 15 residues. Germline V gene data show CDR1 as SGHKS and CDR2 as YYEKEE (reference sequence). The CDR3 DNA reads TGTGCCAGCAGCTTGGTAGGTCAGCAGCCAGATACGCAGTATTTT. It specifies CASSLVGQQPDTQYF. Variable domain in full (rest from reference TRBV5-5 and TRBJ2-3): DAGVTQSPTHLIKTRGQQVTLRCSPISGHKSVSWYQQVLGQGPQFIFQYYEKEERGRGNFPDRFSARQFPNYSSELNVNALLLGDSALYLCASSLVGQQPDTQYFGPGTRLTVL.

V is TRBV28 and J is TRBJ1-1; a possible D gene is TRBD1 (6 bases). The length of the CDR3 is 14 residues. V shed 7 bases and J shed 5 bases, with 17 bases lying between them. Germline CDR1 reads MDHEN; CDR2 reads SYDVKM. As DNA, the CDR3 is TGTGCCAGCATCTCTGGAGGCGACAGGACTGAAGCTTTCTTT. It specifies CASISGGDRTEAFF.

This clone occurred once. This chain connects TRBV7-9 to TRBJ1-3; D gene unclear. Trimming left V 5 bases short and J 0 bases short, with 11 bases between. CDR3 length: 15 amino acids. CDR1 SEHNR and CDR2 FQNEAQ come from the germline V gene (reference sequence). CDR3 amino acids: CASSPERISGNTIYF. CDR3 DNA: TGTGCCAGCAGCCCCGAGAGGATCTCTGGAAACACCATATATTTT.

The CDR3 DNA is TGTGCCAGCAGCCGACAGGGGAACTATGGCTACACCTTC. It yields the protein CASSRQGNYGYTF. V usage is TRBV12-3 or TRBV12-4 and J usage is TRBJ1-2, with TRBD1 matching over 8 bases. The CDR3 spans 13 residues. Unmatched junction bases numbered 2, after V lost 6 bases and J lost 2 bases.

The rearrangement links TRBV28 to TRBJ1-4, with unresolved D. The CDR3 length is 12 residues. Per the germline V gene, CDR1 is MDHEN and CDR2 is SYDVKM. Trimming pared 6 bases from V and 0 bases from J, leaving 2 bases between. DNA for the CDR3: TGTGCCAGCAGCACAACTAATGAAAAACTGTTTTTT. Protein: CASSTTNEKLFF.

The J gene is TRBJ1-2, the V gene TRBV18; D gene uncertain. In germline, CDR1 is KGHSH, CDR2 LQKENI. V shed 2 bases and J shed 2 bases, with 6 bases lying between them. The CDR3 sequence is 13 residues long. Written as DNA, the CDR3 is TGTGCCAGCTCACCAGCAGAGAACTATGGCTACACCTTC. Encoded protein: CASSPAENYGYTF.

The chain joins TRBV2 to TRBJ2-7; 7 bases match TRBD1. Per the germline V gene, CDR1 is SNHLY and CDR2 is FYNNEI. Unmatched junction bases numbered 8, after V lost 6 bases and J lost 0 bases. The CDR3 length is 15 residues. This CDR3 reads CASRVGQTSSYEQYF. The DNA for the CDR3 is TGTGCCAGCAGAGTGGGACAGACGAGCTCCTACGAGCAGTACTTC.

The V and J genes are TRBV5-1 and TRBJ1-4, with D possibly TRBD1 on 6 matching bases. The germline V and J ends were trimmed by 6 bases and 2 bases, with 14 bases remaining between them. The CDR3 is 15 residues long. Germline V lookup: CDR1 SGHRS, CDR2 YFSETQ. The CDR3 is CASNFNGGTNEKLFF. CDR3 nucleotides: TGCGCCAGCAACTTTAACGGGGGCACTAATGAAAAACTGTTTTTT.

This chain connects TRBV10-3 to TRBJ1-1, with TRBD1 identical over 7 bases. The CDR3 runs 14 residues. CDR1 is ENHRY, CDR2 SYGVKD, per germline. V lost 8 bases to trimming and J lost 2 bases; unmatched junction nucleotides: 8. The CDR3, as DNA: TGTGCCATCGCCGTAGGAGGGGGCAACACTGAAGCTTTCTTT. This sequence encodes CAIAVGGGNTEAFF.

The chain recombines TRBV2 with TRBJ2-7; 8 nucleotides agree with TRBD1. The CDR3 totals 18 residues. The V and J ends lost 2 bases and 2 bases, in that order; junction bases with no gene match: 14. The germline V gene encodes CDR1 SNHLY and CDR2 FYNNEI. CDR3 nucleotides: TGTGCCAGCAGTGAATGGAGGGGCGACAGGGGAGGTCCCTACGAGCAGTACTTC. As protein: CASSEWRGDRGGPYEQYF. Drawing the rest from reference TRBV2 and TRBJ2-7, the complete variable domain is EPEVTQTPSHQVTQMGQEVILRCVPISNHLYFYWYRQILGQKVEFLVSFYNNEISEKSEIFDDQFSVERPDGSNFTLKIRSTKLEDSAMYFCASSEWRGDRGGPYEQYFGPGTRLTVT.

The chain recombines TRBV6-5 with TRBJ1-1; no firm D call. Germline V gives CDR1 MNHEY, CDR2 SVGAGI. The CDR3 is 11 residues long. Trimming took 8 bases from V and 8 from J, leaving 12 bases between them. CDR3 sequence reads: CASPRGAEAFF. CDR3 coding DNA: TGTGCCAGCCCCCGGGGTGCGGAAGCTTTCTTT.

The V and J genes are TRBV7-6 and TRBJ2-2; 7 bases are shared with TRBD1. Germline values: CDR1 SGHVS, CDR2 FNYEAQ. The CDR3 contains 15 residues. V lost 3 bases to trimming and J lost 5 bases; unmatched junction nucleotides: 6. The CDR3 DNA sequence: TGTGCCAGCAGCTTCGTCAGGGGGAATACCGGGGAGCTGTTTTTT. It encodes CASSFVRGNTGELFF.

This chain connects TRBV10-3 to TRBJ1-1, with 11 bases that match TRBD1. V lost 7 bases and J lost 4; bases outside the gene matches: 2. Germline CDR1 reads ENHRY; CDR2 reads SYGVKD. The CDR3 has 13 residues. CDR3 amino acids: CAITGQGATEAFF. As DNA, the CDR3 is TGTGCCATCACCGGACAGGGGGCCACTGAAGCTTTCTTT.

This sequence joins TRBV6-5 and TRBJ2-3; TRBD1 matches at 8 bases. The CDR3 totals 14 residues. Germline V CDR1 and CDR2: MNHEY, SVGAGI. The trim removed 6 bases at V and 1 base at J, leaving 3 bases unmatched. CDR3 DNA: TGTGCCAGCAGCCTGACAGGGGGCACAGATACGCAGTATTTT. Protein: CASSLTGGTDTQYF.